One sample yielded the 9 T cell receptor beta chains listed below, sequenced in a study of early T cells in non-severe SARS-CoV-2 infection. From the 5' RACE reads, TCRdb called clonotypes with MiXCR, one entry per CDR3 protein. Counted here are about 29,000 distinct CDR3 sequences, about 4.8% occurring once; the ten biggest clones make up under 14%. Material: whole blood. The source of these receptors is an adult who was a healthcare worker with PCR-confirmed SARS-CoV-2 infection or an uninfected control (not recorded which).

This clonotype showed up just a few times. The chain is built from TRBV7-2 and TRBJ2-1; D possibly uses TRBD1 or TRBD2 (5 bases each). Per germline, CDR1 SGHTA and CDR2 FQGNSA. Trimming stripped 5 bases from V and 0 bases from J, with 14 bases between. This CDR3 comprises 16 residues. Here the CDR3 reads CASSAVGVSSYNEQFF. CDR3 coding DNA: TGTGCCAGCAGCGCCGTGGGGGTAAGCTCCTACAATGAGCAGTTCTTC.

This clonotype occurred many times. The chain uses TRBV7-2 and TRBJ2-7; no reliable D call. Germline values: CDR1 SGHTA, CDR2 FQGNSA. V was cut by 3 bases and J by 1 base, with 7 bases left in between. The CDR3 is 13 residues long. CDR3 nucleotides: TGTGCCAGCAGCTTTAAACTTTCCTACGAGCAGTACTTC. Protein product: CASSFKLSYEQYF.

This clonotype appeared a few times. The chain uses TRBV2 and TRBJ2-3; D may be TRBD2 (6 bases). Between the trimmed V and J ends, which lost 7 bases and 0 bases, there was a span of 8 bases. CDR1 SNHLY and CDR2 FYNNEI come from the germline V gene. CDR3 length: 13 amino acids. This chain's CDR3 is CASKGTSTDTQYF. The CDR3 coding sequence is TGTGCCAGCAAGGGGACTAGCACAGATACGCAGTATTTT.

This clonotype was observed a handful of times. The V call is TRBV7-8, the J call TRBJ2-7, with 7 positions matching TRBD2. The CDR3 runs 14 residues. The J segment lost 3 bases and the V segment lost 5 bases, leaving 7 bases of the junction unmatched. CDR1 is SGHVS, CDR2 FQNEAQ, per germline. Written as DNA, the CDR3 is TGTGCCAGCAGCGGCGGGGAGGGTCGCTACGAGCAGTACTTC. This gives the protein CASSGGEGRYEQYF.

The rearrangement uses TRBV5-4 and TRBJ2-3; no clear D gene. The CDR3 loop spans 16 amino acids. Germline CDR1 and CDR2: SGHNT and YYREEE (reference sequence). The V end was cut by 2 bases, the J end by 3 bases, with 16 bases between. The CDR3 coding sequence is TGTGCCAGCAGCTTTTCCCCAGATATAAGGACAGATACGCAGTATTTT. Protein product: CASSFSPDIRTDTQYF.

This chain links TRBV7-2 with TRBJ2-5, with 8 nucleotides matching TRBD2. The V segment lost 3 bases and the J segment 2 bases; nucleotides outside the gene matches: 5. Germline V gives CDR1 SGHTA, CDR2 FQGNSA. This CDR3 has 15 residues. The CDR3 reads CASSFSGEAQETQYF. CDR3 nucleotides: TGTGCCAGCAGCTTTAGCGGGGAGGCGCAAGAGACCCAGTACTTC.

The chain carries TRBV14 and TRBJ1-5; D is unresolved. V was clipped by 1 base and J by 0 bases, with 19 bases between them. This CDR3 spans 19 amino acids. The germline V gene has CDR1 SGHDN and CDR2 FVKESK. CDR3 loop: CASSQGQTLAPYSNQPQHF. The CDR3 region has the DNA TGTGCCAGCAGCCAAGGTCAAACACTCGCCCCATATAGCAATCAGCCCCAGCATTTT.

This clonotype appeared a few times. The rearrangement links TRBV28 to TRBJ1-6, with 9 nucleotides matching TRBD1. Losses at the gene ends were 5 bases for V and 4 bases for J; bases not matched to a gene: 3. Looked up from germline, CDR1 is MDHEN and CDR2 is SYDVKM. The CDR3 runs 15 residues. The CDR3 region has the DNA TGTGCCAGCAGTGGGGGGACAGGGTATAATTCACCCCTCCACTTT. Translating it yields CASSGGTGYNSPLHF.

This clonotype was counted only a few times. Relative to the germline gene, one junction end is altered; a read error may explain this. For the CDR3, the DNA is TGTGCCAGCAGCCCGAGGGACCGGGACAGGGGAATCTTC. Its translation: CASSPRDRDRGIF. The V call is TRBV12-3 or TRBV12-4, the J call TRBJ2-1, with 10 bases aligning to TRBD1. The CDR3 runs 13 residues.